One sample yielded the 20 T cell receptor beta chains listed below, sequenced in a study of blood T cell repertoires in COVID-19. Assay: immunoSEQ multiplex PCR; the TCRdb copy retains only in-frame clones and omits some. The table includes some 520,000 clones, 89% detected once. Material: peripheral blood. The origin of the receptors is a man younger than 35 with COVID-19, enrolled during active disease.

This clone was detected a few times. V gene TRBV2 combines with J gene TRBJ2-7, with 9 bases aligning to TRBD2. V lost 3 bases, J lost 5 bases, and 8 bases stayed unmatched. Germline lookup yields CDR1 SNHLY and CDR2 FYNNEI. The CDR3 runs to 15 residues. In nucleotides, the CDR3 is TGTGCCAGCAGTGAGTTCTTAGCGGGAGTCGACGAGCAGTACTTC. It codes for CASSEFLAGVDEQYF.

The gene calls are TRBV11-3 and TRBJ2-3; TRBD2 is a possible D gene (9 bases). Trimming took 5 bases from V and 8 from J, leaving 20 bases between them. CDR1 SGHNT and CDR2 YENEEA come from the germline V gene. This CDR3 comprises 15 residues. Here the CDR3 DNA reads TGTGCCAGCAGCCAAACAGGGGGACTAGCTGGTACGCAGTATTTT. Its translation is CASSQTGGLAGTQYF.

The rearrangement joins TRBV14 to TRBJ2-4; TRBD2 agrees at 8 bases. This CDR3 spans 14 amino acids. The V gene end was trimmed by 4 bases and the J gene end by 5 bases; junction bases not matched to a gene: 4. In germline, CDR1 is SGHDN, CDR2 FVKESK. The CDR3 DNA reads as TGTGCCAGCAGCCGAGGACTAGCTGAAAACATTCAGTACTTC. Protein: CASSRGLAENIQYF. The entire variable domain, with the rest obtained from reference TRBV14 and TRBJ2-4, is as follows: EAGVTQFPSHSVIEKGQTVTLRCDPISGHDNLYWYRRVMGKEIKFLLHFVKESKQDESGMPNNRFLAERTGGTYSTLKVQPAELEDSGVYFCASSRGLAENIQYFGAGTRLSVL.

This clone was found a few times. The CDR3, as DNA: TGTGCCAGCAGCTTAGTCCGTCGGTTCTATGGCTACACCTTC. It is translated as CASSLVRRFYGYTF. The chain recombines TRBV7-2 with TRBJ1-2; unclear D gene. V lost 1 base and J 4 bases, leaving 10 bases between the germline ends. CDR3 size: 14 residues. The germline gives CDR1 SGHTA, CDR2 FQGNSA.

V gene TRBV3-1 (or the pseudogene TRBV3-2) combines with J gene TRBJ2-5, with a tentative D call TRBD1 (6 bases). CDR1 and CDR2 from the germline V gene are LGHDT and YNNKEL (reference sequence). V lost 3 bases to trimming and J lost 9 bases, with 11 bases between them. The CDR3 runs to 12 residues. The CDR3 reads CASSQGAGAQYF. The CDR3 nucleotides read TGTGCCAGCAGCCAGGGGGCGGGCGCCCAGTACTTC.

This CDR3 reads CASSSGTDTQYF. CDR3 coding DNA: TGTGCCAGCAGCAGCGGCACAGATACGCAGTATTTT. The gene calls are TRBV5-4 and TRBJ2-3; D not certain. V lost 4 bases and J 1 base, leaving 4 bases between the germline ends. This CDR3 comprises 12 residues. CDR1 SGHNT and CDR2 YYREEE come from the germline V gene (reference sequence).

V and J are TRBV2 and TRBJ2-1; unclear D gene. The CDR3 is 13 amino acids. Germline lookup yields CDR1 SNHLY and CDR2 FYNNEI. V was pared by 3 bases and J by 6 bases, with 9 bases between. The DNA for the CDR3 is TGTGCCAGCAGTGAGGGCAGGCCCAATGAGCAGTTCTTC. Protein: CASSEGRPNEQFF. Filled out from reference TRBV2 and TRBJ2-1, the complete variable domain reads EPEVTQTPSHQVTQMGQEVILRCVPISNHLYFYWYRQILGQKVEFLVSFYNNEISEKSEIFDDQFSVERPDGSNFTLKIRSTKLEDSAMYFCASSEGRPNEQFFGPGTRLTVL.

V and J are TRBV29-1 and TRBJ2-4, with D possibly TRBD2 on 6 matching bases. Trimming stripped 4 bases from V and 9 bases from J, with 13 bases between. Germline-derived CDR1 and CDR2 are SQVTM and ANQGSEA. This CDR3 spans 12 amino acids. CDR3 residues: CSVAEGGGIQYF. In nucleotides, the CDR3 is TGCAGCGTTGCGGAGGGTGGGGGCATTCAGTACTTC.

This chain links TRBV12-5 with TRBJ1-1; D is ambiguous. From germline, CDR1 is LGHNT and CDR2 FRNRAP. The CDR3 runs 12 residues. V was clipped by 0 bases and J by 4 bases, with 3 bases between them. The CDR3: CASGLVATEAFF. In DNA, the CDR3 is TGTGCTAGTGGTTTGGTGGCCACTGAAGCTTTCTTT.

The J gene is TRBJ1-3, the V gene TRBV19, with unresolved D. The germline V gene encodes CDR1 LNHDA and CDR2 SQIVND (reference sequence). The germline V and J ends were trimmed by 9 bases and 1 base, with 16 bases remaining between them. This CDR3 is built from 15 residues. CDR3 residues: CASTDFTYSGNTIYF. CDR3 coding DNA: TGTGCCAGCACCGATTTTACTTATTCTGGAAACACCATATATTTT. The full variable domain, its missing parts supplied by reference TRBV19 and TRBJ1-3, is DGGITQSPKYLFRKEGQNVTLSCEQNLNHDAMYWYRQDPGQGLRLIYYSQIVNDFQKGDIAEGYSVSREKKESFPLTVTSAQKNPTAFYLCASTDFTYSGNTIYFGEGSWLTVV.

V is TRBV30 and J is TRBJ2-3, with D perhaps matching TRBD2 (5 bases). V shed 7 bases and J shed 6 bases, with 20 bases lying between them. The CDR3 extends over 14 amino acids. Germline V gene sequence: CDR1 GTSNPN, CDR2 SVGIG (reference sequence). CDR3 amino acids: CAFKRQSSSDTQYF. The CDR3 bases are TGTGCCTTTAAGCGGCAAAGTTCTTCTGATACGCAGTATTTT.

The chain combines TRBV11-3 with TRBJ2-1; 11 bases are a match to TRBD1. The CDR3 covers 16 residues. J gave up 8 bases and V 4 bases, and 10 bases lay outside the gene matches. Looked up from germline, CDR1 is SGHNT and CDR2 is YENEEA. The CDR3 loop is CASSSSPWTGGDEQFF. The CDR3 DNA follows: TGTGCCAGCAGCTCATCCCCGTGGACAGGGGGCGATGAGCAGTTCTTC.

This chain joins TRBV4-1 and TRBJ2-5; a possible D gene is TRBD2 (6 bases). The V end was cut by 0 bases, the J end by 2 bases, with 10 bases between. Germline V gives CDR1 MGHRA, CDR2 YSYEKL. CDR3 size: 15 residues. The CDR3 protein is CASSQDQGGQETQYF. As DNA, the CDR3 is TGCGCCAGCAGCCAAGATCAGGGAGGACAAGAGACCCAGTACTTC.

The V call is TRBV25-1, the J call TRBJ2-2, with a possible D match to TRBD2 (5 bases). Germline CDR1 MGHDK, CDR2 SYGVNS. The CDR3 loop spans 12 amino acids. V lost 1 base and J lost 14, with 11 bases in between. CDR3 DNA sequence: TGTGCCAGCAGTGAATTCGGGGAGCCCCTGTTTTTT. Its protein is CASSEFGEPLFF.

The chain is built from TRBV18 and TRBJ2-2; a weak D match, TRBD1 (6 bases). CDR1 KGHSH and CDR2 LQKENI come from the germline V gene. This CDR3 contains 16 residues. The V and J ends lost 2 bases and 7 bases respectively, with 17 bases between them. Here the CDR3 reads CASSPVQTGLDGELFF. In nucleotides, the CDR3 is TGTGCCAGCTCACCAGTTCAGACAGGTCTCGACGGGGAGCTGTTTTTT. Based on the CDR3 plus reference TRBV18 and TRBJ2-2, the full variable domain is NAGVMQNPRHLVRRRGQEARLRCSPMKGHSHVYWYRQLPEEGLKFMVYLQKENIIDESGMPKERFSAEFPKEGPSILRIQQVVRGDSAAYFCASSPVQTGLDGELFFGEGSRLTVL.

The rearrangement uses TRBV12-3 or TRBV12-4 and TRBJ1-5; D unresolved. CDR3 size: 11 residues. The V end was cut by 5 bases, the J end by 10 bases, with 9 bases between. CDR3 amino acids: CASSLSGPQHF. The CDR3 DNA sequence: TGTGCCAGCAGTCTCTCAGGACCCCAGCATTTT.

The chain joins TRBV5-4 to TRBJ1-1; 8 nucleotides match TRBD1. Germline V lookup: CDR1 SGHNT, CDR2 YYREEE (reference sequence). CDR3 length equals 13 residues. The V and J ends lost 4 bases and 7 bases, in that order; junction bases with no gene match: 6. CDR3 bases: TGTGCCAGCAGCGAAACAGGGGGTGGTGAAGCTTTCTTT. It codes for CASSETGGGEAFF. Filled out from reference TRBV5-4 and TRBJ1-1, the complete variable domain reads ETGVTQSPTHLIKTRGQQVTLRCSSQSGHNTVSWYQQALGQGPQFIFQYYREEENGRGNFPPRFSGLQFPNYSSELNVNALELDDSALYLCASSETGGGEAFFGQGTRLTVV.

The DNA of the CDR3 is TGTGCCAGCAGTGAAGATAGGGGGGGTAATTCACCCCTCCACTTT. Translation gives CASSEDRGGNSPLHF. The V gene is TRBV2, the J gene TRBJ1-6, with a possible D match to TRBD1 (6 bases). The length of the CDR3 is 15 residues. The ends were cut back, 1 base at V and 6 bases at J, with 10 bases in the middle. The germline V gene encodes CDR1 SNHLY and CDR2 FYNNEI.

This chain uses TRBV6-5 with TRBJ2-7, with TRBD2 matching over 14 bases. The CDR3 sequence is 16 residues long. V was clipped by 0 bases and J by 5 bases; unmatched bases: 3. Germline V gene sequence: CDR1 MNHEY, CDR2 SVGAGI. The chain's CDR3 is CASSYSGTSGSNEQYF. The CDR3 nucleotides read TGTGCCAGCAGTTACTCGGGGACTAGCGGGAGTAACGAGCAGTACTTC.

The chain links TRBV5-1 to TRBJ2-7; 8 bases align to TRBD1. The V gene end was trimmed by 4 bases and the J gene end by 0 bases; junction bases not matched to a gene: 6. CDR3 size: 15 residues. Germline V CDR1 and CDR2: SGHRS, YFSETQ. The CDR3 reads CASSLLTGGSYEQYF. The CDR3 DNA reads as TGCGCCAGCAGCCTACTCACAGGGGGCTCCTACGAGCAGTACTTC.